This T cell receptor (beta chain) was captured in a study of T cells after yellow fever vaccination. This clonotype has just a few counts. MiXCR was run by TCRdb on the 5' RACE reads, yielding one entry per CDR3 protein. Of about 350,000 distinct CDR3 sequences in the sample, under 15% were seen once. Germline CDR1 is KGHSH and CDR2 is LQKENI. V lost 1 base, J lost 0 bases, and 12 bases lay in between. This CDR3 is 16 amino acids long. The source of this sequence is a man younger than 35 who received the YFV17D yellow fever vaccine. This chain links TRBV18 with TRBJ1-1; no firm D call. The starting material was CD4+ T cells sorted from PBMCs, obtained 15 days after the yellow fever booster vaccination. The CDR3 loop is CASSPHAGELNTEAFF. The CDR3 coding sequence is TGTGCCAGCTCACCACACGCAGGTGAATTGAACACTGAAGCTTTCTTT.